This T cell receptor beta chain is from a study of T cells in Graves' hyperthyroidism and ophthalmopathy (dated by TCRdb to between 2018 and 2021). As for the study more broadly: Peripheral blood samples were taken at initial diagnosis, before any treatment was given. TCR V-J signatures able to tell the groups apart were searched for in a discovery cohort of about a hundred patients, of whom 43 had Graves' ophthalmopathy and about 55 had stable Graves' hyperthyroidism. An independent validation cohort of around 19 hyperthyroidism patients and approximately 16 patients who later progressed to ophthalmopathy tested prospective prediction of ophthalmopathy. The 75 to 100 discovery patients were randomly split 7:3 into training and test sets. The study also compared thyroid tissue and blood T-cell repertoires from roughly 6 Graves' hyperthyroidism patients. Following sampling, methimazole starting at 30 mg daily was given to hyperthyroidism patients, and high-dose intravenous methylprednisolone was given to ophthalmopathy patients. The paper reports TCR Vbeta CDR3 sequencing of roughly 140 peripheral blood samples: around 45 ophthalmopathy, under 80 hyperthyroidism and around 17 progressor patients.

What the research found in general, with its limitations: Sample size was not statistically predetermined, and investigators were not blinded to group allocation. In cross-validation, a model built on a 13 V-J signature told ophthalmopathy apart from stable hyperthyroidism with under 90% sensitivity and 81% to 82% specificity, and in testing the same model reached 80%/75%. In validation, progression to ophthalmopathy was predicted by the model with 70.59% sensitivity and 72.22% specificity, a median of roughly 6.4 months before onset. Most expanded thyroid clonotypes (frequency above 0.001) were also found in blood, which suggests that blood repertoires may mirror thyroid immune responses.

Stable Graves' hyperthyroidism was defined as the absence of progression to ophthalmopathy over 18 months of follow-up. Hyperthyroidism patients were newly diagnosed, with disease duration under 2 months, and aged 18 to 65 years. Patients with uncontrolled infections, other autoimmune diseases, pregnancy or lactation were excluded. Clinical symptoms, serum thyroxine and TRAb, thyroid ultrasound, and orbital computed tomography formed the basis for the diagnoses. Ficoll-Paque density gradient centrifugation was used to isolate PBMCs from 10 ml of fresh peripheral blood. Total RNA was extracted using Trizol reagent, and RNA quality was assessed on an Agilent 2100 Bioanalyzer. Trimming accounts for 5 bases at V and 2 bases at J, while the number of junction bases matched to no gene is 10. From its cysteine to its phenylalanine, the CDR3 spans 17 amino acids. CDR3 DNA only is kept here, 51 bases in frame from base 1. The germline V gene encodes CDR1 MNHEY and CDR2 SMNVEV (reference sequence).

TCR beta CDR3 regions were amplified from RNA transcripts. The TCR CDR3 was subjected to a first round of RT-PCR using the HTBI primer set and the Qiagen OneStep RT-PCR kit. The libraries were constructed in a second round of multiplex PCR and then size-selected and purified. Sequencing of the libraries was done on an Illumina HiSeq2000 using paired-end 100 bp reads. The source study handled its data this way. Raw data were processed with SOAPnuke, discarding reads with adapters, uncalled bases, mean Phred below 15, or no exact constant-primer or identifier match. COPE v1.2.5 was used to merge the high-quality paired reads, and each unique nucleotide sequence was defined as a clonotype. MiTCR v1.1 was used to align clonotypes to the IMGT TRBV, TRBD and TRBJ reference segments. The analysis was restricted to V-J combinations with a frequency above 0.0001, which together covered 99.2% of the repertoires. A TCS score was defined as the ratio of F50 (clonal expansion) to E x V (chaos), with BLOSUM62-based TCRdist applied between CDR3 peptides within each V-J. Welch's t-statistics and random forest reduced roughly 500 V-J features to about 13, which were used in a naive Bayes classifier (R e1071). The raw public reads went through TCRdb reprocessing: fastp at Q25, MiXCR clone calling, in-frame beta chains kept. Each record represents a unique CDR3 protein, reported with the most common genes and DNA among its rows. The V and J calls here are based on TCRdb, not the publication. The sample yields 400,000 to 600,000 distinct CDR3 sequences; around 20% were counted once. The ten largest clones take up 26% of the sample.

This clonotype was detected many times. Its antigen target is currently unknown. Per-base quality was not reported, and no clone a single base away is much larger than it. Here the chain combines TRBV27 and TRBJ2-5, with 11 bases matching TRBD1. This TCR was sampled from a man between 18 and 29 years old with Graves' hyperthyroidism. Source material: blood. Here is the DNA: TGTGCCAGCAGTCCCCCCGGACAGGGGGCTCCTCAAGAGACCCAGTACTTC. This yields the protein CASSPPGQGAPQETQYF.